These 25 T cell receptor beta chains were sequenced from one sample in a study of cytomegalovirus exposure and HLA in healthy donors. The repertoire was sequenced with immunoSEQ multiplex PCR; TCRdb's copy has only in-frame clones and lacks some. Of 200,000 to 250,000 clones detected, approximately 83% appear once; the ten largest clones hold over 12%. Sequenced material: PBMCs. The receptors come from a woman aged 30 to 39 in good health and CMV-seropositive.

The chain couples TRBV13 to TRBJ2-5; unclear D gene. The CDR3 contains 13 residues. The germline V gene has CDR1 PRHDT and CDR2 FYEKMQ (reference sequence). Between the trimmed V and J ends, which lost 4 bases and 0 bases, there was a span of 6 bases. The CDR3 sequence: CASSSDYQETQYF. In nucleotides, the CDR3 is TGTGCCAGCAGCTCCGACTACCAAGAGACCCAGTACTTC.

This chain connects TRBV20-1 to TRBJ2-3; D gene ambiguous. V lost 7 bases and J lost 2, with 7 bases in between. Germline V gene lookup returns CDR1 DFQATT and CDR2 SNEGSKA (reference sequence). The CDR3 is made up of 11 amino acids. Here the CDR3 reads CSVGNTDTQYF. The CDR3 bases are TGCAGTGTAGGGAACACAGATACGCAGTATTTT.

The chain couples TRBV27 to TRBJ1-3; D gene unclear. V gave up 6 bases and J gave up 1 base, with 10 bases separating them. The CDR3 spans 14 residues. Looked up from germline, CDR1 is MNHEY and CDR2 is SMNVEV (reference sequence). CDR3 residues: CASRPSGSGNTIYF. CDR3 coding DNA: TGTGCCAGCAGGCCCAGCGGTTCTGGAAACACCATATATTTT.

The V and J genes are TRBV9 and TRBJ1-5; the D is unclear. Germline V lookup: CDR1 SGDLS, CDR2 YYNGEE. Trimming took 4 bases from V and 1 from J, leaving 9 bases between them. The CDR3 covers 14 residues. Here the CDR3 reads CASSPSPSNQPQHF. For the CDR3, the DNA is TGTGCCAGCAGCCCGAGCCCAAGCAATCAGCCCCAGCATTTT. Based on the CDR3 plus reference TRBV9 and TRBJ1-5, the full variable domain is DSGVTQTPKHLITATGQRVTLRCSPRSGDLSVYWYQQSLDQGLQFLIQYYNGEERAKGNILERFSAQQFPDLHSELNLSSLELGDSALYFCASSPSPSNQPQHFGDGTRLSIL.

V and J are TRBV4-1 and TRBJ1-5, with D possibly being TRBD1 (5 bases). CDR3 length: 16 amino acids. The germline V gene encodes CDR1 MGHRA and CDR2 YSYEKL. The V gene lost 2 bases and the J gene lost 3 bases, with 14 bases spanning the gap. The chain's CDR3 is CASSQRWGEDNQPQHF. The CDR3 region has the DNA TGCGCCAGCAGCCAAAGATGGGGGGAAGACAATCAGCCCCAGCATTTT.

The chain joins TRBV27 to TRBJ2-7, with 7 bases that match TRBD2. With V trimmed by 1 base and J by 7 bases, 4 bases remained unmatched. Looked up from germline, CDR1 is MNHEY and CDR2 is SMNVEV (reference sequence). CDR3 length equals 13 residues. CDR3: CASSLLSGGEQYF. The CDR3 bases are TGTGCCAGCAGTTTATTATCGGGGGGAGAGCAGTACTTC.

This chain links TRBV7-9 with TRBJ1-4; a weak D match, TRBD1 (5 bases). The germline V gene encodes CDR1 SEHNR and CDR2 FQNEAQ (reference sequence). The V gene lost 0 bases and the J gene lost 5 bases, with 7 bases spanning the gap. This CDR3 contains 14 residues. The CDR3 spells CASSLAGPNEKLFF. DNA for the CDR3: TGTGCCAGCAGCTTAGCGGGGCCAAATGAAAAACTGTTTTTT.

The chain has TRBV11-2 and TRBJ2-1; a weak D match, TRBD1 (5 bases). The germline gives CDR1 SGHAT, CDR2 FQNNGV. This CDR3 region has 16 residues. Trimming pared 5 bases from V and 2 bases from J, leaving 16 bases between. This chain's CDR3 is CASSPYDSVAYNEQFF. CDR3 DNA sequence: TGTGCCAGCAGCCCCTATGACAGCGTCGCCTACAATGAGCAGTTCTTC.

This clone was counted many times. J is TRBJ1-4 and V is TRBV4-1; tentatively, D is TRBD1 (5 bases). The CDR3 runs to 14 residues. Germline assignment: CDR1 MGHRA and CDR2 YSYEKL. V was clipped by 1 base and J by 8 bases, with 11 bases between them. Here the CDR3 DNA reads TGCGCCAGCAGCCAAGCGAGGCAGGGCGAAAAACTGTTTTTT. Its translation is CASSQARQGEKLFF.

The gene calls are TRBV6-1 and TRBJ2-7; D is perhaps TRBD1 (5 bases). The CDR3 loop spans 13 amino acids. Germline CDR1 and CDR2: MNHNS and SASEGT. The V gene lost 8 bases and the J gene lost 2 bases, with 13 bases spanning the gap. CDR3: CASGAAVAYEQYF. The CDR3 DNA is TGTGCCAGCGGGGCGGCGGTAGCCTACGAGCAGTACTTC.

Here the CDR3 DNA reads TGTGCCAGCGAATACACGACAGACAATCAGCCCCAGCATTTT. Its protein product is CASEYTTDNQPQHF. The gene calls are TRBV6-1 and TRBJ1-5; TRBD1 might be the D (5 bases). The CDR3 sequence is 14 residues long. CDR1 MNHNS and CDR2 SASEGT come from the germline V gene. Trimming stripped 8 bases from V and 3 bases from J, with 14 bases between.

This rearrangement joins TRBV4-3 to TRBJ1-2, with D tentatively TRBD1 (5 bases). Germline lookup yields CDR1 LGHNA and CDR2 YSLEER. The CDR3 has 16 amino acids. V shed 3 bases and J shed 7 bases, with 21 bases lying between them. The CDR3 region is CASSQGDNRLGSGYTF. The DNA for the CDR3 is TGCGCCAGCAGCCAGGGCGACAACAGGTTAGGGAGTGGCTACACCTTC.

V and J are TRBV14 and TRBJ1-2; 7 bases match TRBD1. Germline V gene sequence: CDR1 SGHDN, CDR2 FVKESK. V shed 2 bases and J 4 bases; nucleotides not matched to a gene: 7. CDR3 length: 15 amino acids. The CDR3 DNA reads as TGTGCCAGCAGCCAATATGCCGGGACAGCCTATGGCTACACCTTC. Amino acids: CASSQYAGTAYGYTF.

The gene calls are TRBV30 and TRBJ2-5; 7 bases match TRBD2. The junction had 5 bases not matched to a gene; V was cut back by 1 base and J by 9 bases. CDR3 size: 12 residues. Germline V CDR1 and CDR2: GTSNPN, SVGIG (reference sequence). The CDR3 is CAWSAPGGAQYF. CDR3 DNA sequence: TGTGCCTGGAGTGCCCCGGGGGGTGCCCAGTACTTC. The variable domain in full, completed from reference TRBV30 and TRBJ2-5, reads SQTIHQWPATLVQPVGSPLSLECTVEGTSNPNLYWYRQAAGRGLQLLFYSVGIGQISSEVPQNLSASRPQDRQFILSSKKLLLSDSGFYLCAWSAPGGAQYFGPGTRLLVL.

V and J are TRBV30 and TRBJ1-2; possibly TRBD1 for D (5 bases). There are 12 residues in the CDR3. The V and J ends lost 6 bases and 9 bases respectively, with 17 bases between them. Germline values: CDR1 GTSNPN, CDR2 SVGIG (reference sequence). The CDR3 sequence: CACFTSGNSYTF. The DNA of the CDR3 is TGTGCCTGCTTTACATCAGGGAATAGCTACACCTTC.

The rearrangement uses TRBV27 and TRBJ2-1, with 12 bases matching TRBD2. Germline V gene sequence: CDR1 MNHEY, CDR2 SMNVEV (reference sequence). The junction had 6 bases not matched to a gene; V was cut back by 6 bases and J by 6 bases. This CDR3 has 15 residues. CDR3 nucleotides: TGTGCCAGCAGCCAGACTAGCGGGAGAGGCAATGAGCAGTTCTTC. It specifies CASSQTSGRGNEQFF.

The chain combines TRBV6-6 with TRBJ2-1, with TRBD2 matching over 12 bases. The CDR3 totals 14 residues. Trimming cost V 7 bases and J 9 bases; bases outside gene matches: 7. Germline-derived CDR1 and CDR2 are MNHNY and SVGAGI (reference sequence). CDR3 in amino acids: CASNPSGRASEQFF. The CDR3 DNA reads as TGTGCCAGCAACCCTAGCGGGAGGGCCAGTGAGCAGTTCTTC.

This clone was counted a single time. This chain connects TRBV10-3 to TRBJ2-1, with a weak D call TRBD2 (6 bases). This CDR3 contains 13 residues. Germline loops: CDR1 ENHRY, CDR2 SYGVKD. V lost 7 bases and J lost 8, with 15 bases in between. The CDR3 is CAITKKAGDEQFF. Here the CDR3 DNA reads TGTGCCATCACCAAAAAAGCGGGCGATGAGCAGTTCTTC.

The genes are TRBV7-6 and TRBJ2-5, with D possibly matching TRBD2 (6 bases). V lost 10 bases to trimming and J lost 1 base, with 16 bases between them. Germline V CDR1 and CDR2: SGHVS, FNYEAQ. The CDR3 extends over 14 amino acids. For the CDR3, the DNA is TGTGCCACCGGGTCCTCGACTAGCCAAGAGACCCAGTACTTC. Translation gives CATGSSTSQETQYF.

V usage is TRBV6-5 and J usage is TRBJ1-5; D gene unclear. Germline V gene data show CDR1 as MNHEY and CDR2 as SVGAGI. V was clipped by 7 bases and J by 6 bases, with 13 bases between them. This CDR3 is 13 amino acids long. CDR3 loop: CASKRAVGQPQHF. CDR3 DNA sequence: TGTGCCAGCAAACGGGCGGTCGGTCAGCCCCAGCATTTT.

CDR3 nucleotides: TGTGCCAGAAGCCACCGGACGAGACTTAGTACCTGGACCCACGAGCAGTACTTC. Translating it yields CARSHRTRLSTWTHEQYF. This chain uses TRBV7-5 with TRBJ2-7. TRBV7-5 is noted as a pseudogene. This CDR3 is built from 18 residues.

This clone showed up just once. An end of the junction differs from the germline gene, which may be a read error. The rearrangement links TRBV9 to TRBJ1-2; D is undetermined. Germline V lookup: CDR1 SGDLS, CDR2 YYNGEE. The CDR3 consists of 8 residues. The CDR3 protein is CASSPHAF. In nucleotides, the CDR3 is TGTGCCAGCAGCCCCCACGCGTTC. Supplemented by reference TRBV9 and TRBJ1-2, the full variable domain reads DSGVTQTPKHLITATGQRVTLRCSPRSGDLSVYWYQQSLDQGLQFLIQYYNGEERAKGNILERFSAQQFPDLHSELNLSSLELGDSALYFCASSPHAFGSGTRLTVV.

The genes are TRBV11-2 and TRBJ2-7; perhaps TRBD1 as D (6 bases). The ends were cut back, 5 bases at V and 2 bases at J, with 19 bases in the middle. The CDR3 is 16 amino acids. Germline CDR1 reads SGHAT; CDR2 reads FQNNGV. CDR3 region: CASSHTPHRETYEQYF. Written as DNA, the CDR3 is TGTGCCAGCAGCCATACCCCGCACAGGGAAACCTACGAGCAGTACTTC.

CDR3 nucleotides: TGTGCCACCAGCAGAGATTGGGTTGGGGTCGAGACCCAGTACTTC. Translating it yields CATSRDWVGVETQYF. The V call is TRBV15, the J call TRBJ2-5; no firm D call. Trimming shortened V by 0 bases and J by 5 bases, and 13 bases separated the two germline ends. Germline-derived CDR1 and CDR2 are LNHNV and YYDKDF (reference sequence). The CDR3 has 15 residues.

The chain uses TRBV15 and TRBJ2-7; TRBD2 aligns across 11 bases. CDR1 is LNHNV and CDR2 is YYDKDF in the germline V gene (reference sequence). The CDR3 covers 15 residues. The junction had 3 bases not matched to a gene; V was cut back by 2 bases and J by 3 bases. The CDR3 region is CATSRPGTSGYEQYF. CDR3 DNA sequence: TGTGCCACCAGCAGACCCGGGACTAGCGGCTACGAGCAGTACTTC.